Listed here are 32 T cell receptor beta chains from one sample, sequenced in a study of blood T cell repertoires in COVID-19. The protocol was immunoSEQ multiplex PCR, while the TCRdb copy is restricted to in-frame clones and leaves out a portion. The sample shows about 210,000 clones, about 85% of them seen only once. Material: peripheral blood. These TCRs come from a woman of 80 years or more with COVID-19, enrolled during active disease.

The rearrangement uses TRBV6-5 and TRBJ2-1, with 9 positions matching TRBD2. In germline, CDR1 is MNHEY, CDR2 SVGAGI. The CDR3 length is 15 residues. V lost 5 bases and J lost 9; bases outside the gene matches: 11. The CDR3 DNA reads as TGTGCCAGCAGTACCCTTAGCGGGGGAGATTTTGAGCAGTTCTTC. Residues: CASSTLSGGDFEQFF.

This clone turned up a few times. This chain uses TRBV6-5 with TRBJ2-1; D might be TRBD1 (5 bases). Germline loops: CDR1 MNHEY, CDR2 SVGAGI. The CDR3 sequence is 14 residues long. V lost 4 bases to trimming and J lost 7 bases, with 14 bases between them. The CDR3 reads CASSFAGYQNEQFF. The DNA for the CDR3 is TGTGCCAGCAGTTTCGCAGGGTACCAAAATGAGCAGTTCTTC.

In DNA form, the CDR3 reads TGCAGCGTCCAATACTCTCTAGGGACAGGGGCCTACGAGCAGTACTTC. Protein: CSVQYSLGTGAYEQYF. This chain uses TRBV29-1 with TRBJ2-7, with 10 bases aligning to TRBD1. The CDR3 sequence is 16 residues long. V lost 6 bases and J lost 2; bases outside the gene matches: 13. Per the germline V gene, CDR1 is SQVTM and CDR2 is ANQGSEA.

The chain couples TRBV28 to TRBJ1-1; 8 nucleotides agree with TRBD1. The germline gives CDR1 MDHEN, CDR2 SYDVKM. V lost 6 bases and J lost 4; bases outside the gene matches: 7. This CDR3 region has 14 residues. The CDR3 bases are TGTGCCAGCAGCCGCCCACAGGGGGTCACTGAAGCTTTCTTT. It codes for CASSRPQGVTEAFF.

This chain joins TRBV14 and TRBJ2-7; 9 bases agree with TRBD2. Germline V lookup: CDR1 SGHDN, CDR2 FVKESK. The V segment lost 7 bases and the J segment 0 bases; nucleotides outside the gene matches: 7. This CDR3 is 15 amino acids long. The CDR3 protein is CASTRTSGFSYEQYV. CDR3 DNA: TGTGCCAGCACCCGAACTAGCGGGTTCTCCTACGAGCAGTACGTC.

The table lists this clone with a count of one. Germline is not matched at one junction end, which may reflect a read error. V and J are TRBV7-7 and TRBJ2-5; weak D call: TRBD1 (6 bases). Looked up from germline, CDR1 is SSHAT and CDR2 is FNYEAQ (reference sequence). This CDR3 has 13 residues. The CDR3 DNA is TGTGCTAGCAGCTCGGACAGCCCAGGGACCCAGTACTTC. Translated: CASSSDSPGTQYF.

This chain connects TRBV19 to TRBJ1-1; a possible D gene is TRBD1 (5 bases). The CDR3 loop spans 15 amino acids. Germline assignment: CDR1 LNHDA and CDR2 SQIVND (reference sequence). V lost 6 bases and J lost 0, with 14 bases in between. The CDR3 nucleotides read TGTGCCAGTAGCCTAACCAGGGTAGTGAACACTGAAGCTTTCTTT. Translating it yields CASSLTRVVNTEAFF.

The chain uses TRBV12-3 or TRBV12-4 and TRBJ2-1, with D uncertain. The germline V and J ends were trimmed by 9 bases and 4 bases, with 7 bases remaining between them. The CDR3 runs to 11 residues. The CDR3 DNA is TGTGCCAGTGCGATATACAATGAGCAGTTCTTC. This codes for CASAIYNEQFF.

The CDR3 nucleotides read TGTGCCAGCAGTTACTGGATGCGGCCCGAGCAGTACTTC. Protein sequence: CASSYWMRPEQYF. The V call is TRBV6-2 or TRBV6-3, the J call TRBJ2-7; no firm D call. The V gene's germline CDR1 is MNHEY and CDR2 SVGEGT. The CDR3 sequence is 13 residues long. Between the trimmed V and J ends, which lost 1 base and 6 bases, there was a span of 10 bases.

The chain uses TRBV27 and TRBJ1-1, with D maybe TRBD1 (6 bases). The germline V gene has CDR1 MNHEY and CDR2 SMNVEV (reference sequence). V was clipped by 4 bases and J by 8 bases, with 11 bases between them. The CDR3 extends over 12 amino acids. In nucleotides, the CDR3 is TGTGCCAGCAGTTACCTTGGGACAGAAGCTTTCTTT. Amino acid sequence: CASSYLGTEAFF.

This clone has only one observation. The chain couples TRBV18 to TRBJ1-4, with D possibly TRBD1 on 6 matching bases. This CDR3 contains 14 residues. The ends were cut back, 3 bases at V and 2 bases at J, with 7 bases in the middle. Per germline, CDR1 KGHSH and CDR2 LQKENI. CDR3 in DNA: TGTGCCAGCTCACCTGGACAGACTAATGAAAAACTGTTTTTT. Protein product: CASSPGQTNEKLFF.

The chain carries TRBV5-1 and TRBJ1-1, with D possibly matching TRBD1 (5 bases). Germline V gene sequence: CDR1 SGHRS, CDR2 YFSETQ. This CDR3 has 15 amino acids. Trimming pared 2 bases from V and 2 bases from J, leaving 13 bases between. The CDR3 nucleotides are TGCGCCAGCAGCTTCAGGGCCATAGAAAACACTGAAGCTTTCTTT. Its protein product is CASSFRAIENTEAFF.

V and J are TRBV19 and TRBJ1-6; TRBD1 agrees at 7 bases. CDR1 is LNHDA, CDR2 SQIVND, per germline (reference sequence). Trimming cost V 6 bases and J 6 bases; bases outside gene matches: 8. CDR3 size: 15 residues. This chain's CDR3 is CASSLGDRVNSPLHF. CDR3 sequence (DNA): TGTGCCAGTAGCCTTGGAGACAGGGTTAATTCACCCCTCCACTTT.

This chain connects TRBV15 to TRBJ2-3, with D perhaps matching TRBD1 (7 bases). V lost 2 bases to trimming and J lost 2 bases, with 14 bases between them. The CDR3 spans 16 residues. Germline values: CDR1 LNHNV, CDR2 YYDKDF (reference sequence). In DNA, the CDR3 is TGTGCCACCAGCAGAAGACAGGGAGGAATCACAGATACGCAGTATTTT. Translation: CATSRRQGGITDTQYF.

The chain couples TRBV10-3 to TRBJ2-5; D not resolved. The CDR3 has 13 amino acids. Germline CDR1 is ENHRY and CDR2 is SYGVKD. V was trimmed by 2 bases and J by 4 bases, leaving 8 bases between them. CDR3 coding DNA: TGTGCCATCAGTGAGACTACGGTAGAGACCCAGTACTTC. Amino acid sequence: CAISETTVETQYF.

This clone occurred a few times. The chain has TRBV2 and TRBJ2-3, with 9 bases lining up with TRBD2. CDR1 and CDR2 (germline): SNHLY, FYNNEI. The CDR3 is made up of 16 amino acids. Trimming at V came to 3 bases and at J to 5 bases, leaving 9 bases not matched to a gene. The CDR3 protein is CASSDVGGGAGDTQYF. As DNA, the CDR3 is TGTGCCAGCAGTGATGTTGGCGGGGGGGCCGGAGATACGCAGTATTTT.

The V and J genes are TRBV19 and TRBJ2-1; 7 nucleotides match TRBD2. The J segment lost 9 bases and the V segment lost 1 base, leaving 6 bases of the junction unmatched. CDR3 length equals 14 residues. Germline V lookup: CDR1 LNHDA, CDR2 SQIVND (reference sequence). The DNA for the CDR3 is TGTGCCAGTAGTATAGGACTAGCATCGGGTGAGCAGTTCTTC. Protein: CASSIGLASGEQFF.

The V call is TRBV7-2, the J call TRBJ2-2, with TRBD2 matching 10 bases. Trimming at V came to 6 bases and at J to 5 bases, leaving 12 bases not matched to a gene. The CDR3 contains 17 residues. Germline CDR1 reads SGHTA; CDR2 reads FQGNSA. CDR3 protein: CASRKSGGAAGTGELFF. In DNA, the CDR3 is TGTGCCAGCAGGAAGAGCGGGGGGGCCGCGGGTACCGGGGAGCTGTTTTTT.

The chain carries TRBV28 and TRBJ1-6; D unclear. Trimming pared 7 bases from V and 6 bases from J, leaving 13 bases between. Per germline, CDR1 MDHEN and CDR2 SYDVKM. The CDR3 has 14 residues. The CDR3 nucleotides read TGTGCCAGCACCCGGGGAGGTAGTAATTCACCCCTCCACTTT. This translates into CASTRGGSNSPLHF.

This clone was counted a single time. This chain connects TRBV7-2 to TRBJ2-2, with 7 bases identical to TRBD1. Trimming at V came to 3 bases and at J to 4 bases, leaving 8 bases not matched to a gene. CDR1 is SGHTA, CDR2 FQGNSA, per germline. The CDR3 has 16 amino acids. This chain's CDR3 is CASSFVGQTSTGELFF. The CDR3 DNA is TGTGCCAGCAGCTTCGTGGGACAGACTTCCACCGGGGAGCTGTTTTTT.

In its sample, this clone was seen once. CDR3 DNA sequence: TGTGCCAGCAGCCGGACAGGGGGCAGGACCGGGGAGCTGTTTTTT. Its translation is CASSRTGGRTGELFF. J is TRBJ2-2 and V is TRBV6-5, with 11 positions matching TRBD1. This CDR3 comprises 15 residues. The junction had 5 bases not matched to a gene; V was cut back by 6 bases and J by 5 bases. Germline CDR1 and CDR2: MNHEY and SVGAGI.

The chain couples TRBV6-5 to TRBJ1-1; D possibly corresponds to TRBD1 (6 bases). The germline gives CDR1 MNHEY, CDR2 SVGAGI. The length of the CDR3 is 13 residues. The V gene lost 5 bases and the J gene lost 2 bases, with 9 bases spanning the gap. CDR3 sequence reads: CASSPQGNTEAFF. The CDR3 bases are TGTGCCAGCAGTCCACAGGGAAACACTGAAGCTTTCTTT.

V gene TRBV9 combines with J gene TRBJ2-3; TRBD1 matches at 8 bases. Germline values: CDR1 SGDLS, CDR2 YYNGEE. CDR3 length: 15 residues. Trimming at V came to 3 bases and at J to 3 bases, leaving 6 bases not matched to a gene. The CDR3 protein is CASSGRTGQTDTQYF. DNA for the CDR3: TGTGCCAGCAGCGGAAGGACAGGGCAGACAGATACGCAGTATTTT.

The chain recombines TRBV29-1 with TRBJ2-1, with 10 bases matching TRBD2. This CDR3 is built from 15 residues. CDR1 is SQVTM, CDR2 ANQGSEA, per germline. Trimming took 6 bases from V and 4 from J; bases not matched to a gene: 9. The chain's CDR3 is CSVRPRTSGYNEQFF. In nucleotides, the CDR3 is TGCAGCGTCCGCCCCCGGACTAGCGGTTACAATGAGCAGTTCTTC.

The chain carries TRBV20-1 and TRBJ2-7, with a tentative D call TRBD2 (7 bases). In germline, CDR1 is DFQATT, CDR2 SNEGSKA (reference sequence). V gave up 3 bases and J gave up 4 bases, with 19 bases separating them. This CDR3 has 15 amino acids. The CDR3 protein is CSASIRGAIIYEQYF. The CDR3, as DNA: TGCAGTGCTAGTATTCGGGGGGCCATTATTTACGAGCAGTACTTC.

In this sample, this clone turned up a few times. This chain's CDR3 is CSASLRGEQYF. Written as DNA, the CDR3 is TGCAGTGCATCCTTAAGGGGGGAGCAGTACTTC. J is TRBJ2-7 and V is TRBV20-1; D is perhaps TRBD1 (6 bases). Germline CDR1 is DFQATT and CDR2 is SNEGSKA (reference sequence). V was clipped by 6 bases and J by 7 bases, with 13 bases between them. The CDR3 loop spans 11 amino acids.

This chain uses TRBV5-1 with TRBJ1-1, with D maybe TRBD1 (6 bases). The ends were cut back, 6 bases at V and 0 bases at J, with 9 bases in the middle. The CDR3 runs to 13 residues. The germline V gene encodes CDR1 SGHRS and CDR2 YFSETQ. The CDR3, as DNA: TGCGCCAGCAACCAGGGGCTGAACACTGAAGCTTTCTTT. Its protein product is CASNQGLNTEAFF.

The chain joins TRBV6-6 to TRBJ1-2, with D hard to call. This CDR3 comprises 15 residues. Germline CDR1 and CDR2: MNHNY and SVGAGI (reference sequence). V gave up 5 bases and J gave up 0 bases, with 13 bases separating them. The CDR3 DNA reads TGTGCCAGCAGTGCTCAAGACTATCCTAACTATGGCTACACCTTC. This sequence encodes CASSAQDYPNYGYTF.

This clone was found a few times. The chain couples TRBV7-9 to TRBJ2-1; D is ambiguous. Trimming took off 2 bases at V and 12 bases at J, with 8 bases between the two ends. CDR3 size: 11 residues. CDR1 and CDR2 from the germline V gene are SEHNR and FQNEAQ (reference sequence). In DNA form, the CDR3 reads TGTGCCAGCAGCTTAATGCTAGGGCAGTTCTTC. This sequence encodes CASSLMLGQFF.

V usage is TRBV4-1 and J usage is TRBJ1-1, with D perhaps matching TRBD1 (6 bases). Trimming removed 4 bases from V and 1 base from J, with 19 bases in between. Germline V lookup: CDR1 MGHRA, CDR2 YSYEKL. The CDR3 runs to 17 residues. In DNA form, the CDR3 reads TGCGCCAGCAGCCGGTCTAACCAACAGGGACGGAACACTGAAGCTTTCTTT. Encoded protein: CASSRSNQQGRNTEAFF.

The rearrangement links TRBV14 to TRBJ1-2; D gene ambiguous. Trimming removed 2 bases at V and 1 base at J, with 5 bases between. There are 13 residues in the CDR3. Per germline, CDR1 SGHDN and CDR2 FVKESK. CDR3 region: CASSQNHNYGYTF. The CDR3 DNA follows: TGTGCCAGCAGCCAAAATCATAACTATGGCTACACCTTC.

Remarks on this clone: Other DNA sequences of this sample code for an identical CDR3. The chain is built from TRBV5-8 and TRBJ1-2; D remains unclear. Germline CDR1 reads SGHTS; CDR2 reads YDEGEE. Trimming pared 0 bases from V and 5 bases from J, leaving 5 bases between. The CDR3 is 12 residues long. The CDR3 sequence is CASSLGSYGYTF. In DNA, the CDR3 is TGTGCCAGCAGCTTGGGGAGTTATGGCTACACCTTC.